This TCR beta chain was captured in a study of T cells in Graves' hyperthyroidism and ophthalmopathy. RNA transcripts provided the source from which TCR beta CDR3 regions were amplified. With the HTBI primer set, the TCR CDR3 went through a first round of RT-PCR. TCRdb independently ran MiXCR on the multiplex PCR reads; one entry per CDR3 protein. The sample lists a few hundred thousand distinct CDR3 sequences; roughly 14% were seen once. With a duration under 2 months, the hyperthyroidism was newly diagnosed in patients aged 18 to 65. Diagnoses rested on clinical symptoms, serum thyroxine and TRAb, thyroid ultrasound and orbital computed tomography. The sample of blood was obtained at first hyperthyroidism diagnosis (before any ophthalmopathy symptoms). This clonotype was seen just once. Germline trimming cut 6 bases from V and 3 bases from J; bases unmatched to any gene: 8. CDR1 is MGHRA, CDR2 YSYEKL, per germline. This CDR3 contains 17 residues.

V usage is TRBV4-1 and J usage is TRBJ2-2, with TRBD2 identical over 12 bases. Sequences were obtained from blood. This TCR derives from a man aged 30 to 39 with Graves' hyperthyroidism that later progressed to Graves' ophthalmopathy. The CDR3 spells CASRSSGGAPDTGELFF. CDR3 in DNA: TGCGCCAGCAGGTCTAGCGGGGGGGCCCCGGACACCGGGGAGCTGTTTTTT.